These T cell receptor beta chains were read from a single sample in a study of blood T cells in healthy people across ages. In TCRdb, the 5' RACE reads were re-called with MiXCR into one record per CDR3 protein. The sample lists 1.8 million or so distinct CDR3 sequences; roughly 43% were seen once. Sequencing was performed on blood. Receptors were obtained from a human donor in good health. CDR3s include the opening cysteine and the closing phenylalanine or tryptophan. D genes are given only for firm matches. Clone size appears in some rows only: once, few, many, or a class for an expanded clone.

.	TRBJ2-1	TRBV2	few	CASQTGVAQETQFF	TGTGCCAGCCAGACGGGGGTAGCCCAAGAGACCCAGTTCTTC
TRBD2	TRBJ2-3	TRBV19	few	CASSTTSGGTDTQYF	TGTGCCAGTAGTACGACTAGCGGGGGGACAGATACGCAGTATTTT
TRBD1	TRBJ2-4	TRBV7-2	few	CASSFSRPGQGGEQYF	TGTGCCAGCAGCTTCTCTAGACCGGGACAGGGTGGTGAGCAGTACTTC
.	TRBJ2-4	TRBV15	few	CATSRGGPSLEQYF	TGTGCCACCTCTCGTGGGGGCCCCAGCTTGGAGCAGTACTTC
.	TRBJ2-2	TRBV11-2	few	CASSWGTILIANTGELFF	TGTGCCAGCAGCTGGGGAACCATATTAATAGCGAACACCGGGGAGCTGTTTTTT
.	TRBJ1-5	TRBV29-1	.	CSVGVLTTGKNQPQHF	TGCAGCGTTGGGGTCCTTACGACGGGCAAGAATCAGCCCCAGCATTTT
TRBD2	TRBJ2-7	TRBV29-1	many	CSVGTSGGYEQYF	TGCAGCGTTGGGACTAGCGGGGGGTACGAGCAGTACTTC
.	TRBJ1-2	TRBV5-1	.	CASSYQDHNYGYTF	TGCGCCAGCAGTTATCAGGACCATAACTATGGCTACACCTTC
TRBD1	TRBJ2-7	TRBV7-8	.	CASSYGQGYNEQYF	TGTGCCAGCAGCTACGGACAGGGGTACAACGAGCAGTACTTC
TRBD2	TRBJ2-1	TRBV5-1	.	CASTWTSGAPYNEQFF	TGCGCCAGCACCTGGACTAGCGGGGCCCCCTACAATGAGCAGTTCTTC
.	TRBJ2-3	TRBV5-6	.	CASSITITDTQYF	TGTGCCAGCAGCATAACGATCACAGATACGCAGTATTTT
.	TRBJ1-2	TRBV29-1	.	CSVPGPLNYGYTF	TGCAGCGTCCCCGGACCCCTTAACTATGGCTACACCTTC
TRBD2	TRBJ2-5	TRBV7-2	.	CASSPSPGTSTKETQYF	TGTGCCAGCAGCCCCTCTCCCGGGACTAGCACCAAAGAGACCCAGTACTTC
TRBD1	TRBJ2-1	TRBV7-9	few	CASSFAGQGYNEQFF	TGTGCCAGCAGCTTTGCTGGACAGGGATACAATGAGCAGTTCTTC
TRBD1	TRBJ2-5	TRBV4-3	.	CASSQELFIGTGDYNEQYF	TGCGCCAGCAGCCAAGAGTTATTTATTGGGACAGGGGATTACAATGAGCAGTACTTC
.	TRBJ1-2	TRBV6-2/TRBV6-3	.	CASRTGARRNYGYTF	TGTGCCAGCAGGACGGGGGCGAGAAGGAACTATGGCTACACCTTC
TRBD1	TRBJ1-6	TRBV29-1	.	CAFSRGQGSPLHF	TGCGCCTTCAGCAGGGGGCAAGGTTCACCCCTCCACTTT
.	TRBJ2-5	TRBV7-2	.	CASSEGGVLETQYF	TGTGCCAGCAGCGAGGGGGGCGTCCTGGAGACCCAGTACTTC
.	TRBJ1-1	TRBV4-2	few	CASSPGEGAFF	TGTGCCAGCAGCCCTGGGGAGGGAGCTTTCTTT
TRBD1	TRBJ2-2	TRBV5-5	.	CASSLEDRYTGELFF	TGTGCCAGCAGCTTGGAGGACAGGTACACCGGGGAGCTGTTTTTT
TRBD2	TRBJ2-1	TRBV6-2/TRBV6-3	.	CASSGRGLAGYNEQFF	TGTGCCAGCAGCGGCCGCGGACTAGCGGGGTACAATGAGCAGTTCTTC
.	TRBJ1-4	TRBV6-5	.	CAGSYSAFVNEKLFF	TGTGCCGGCAGTTACTCAGCGTTCGTAAATGAAAAACTGTTTTTT
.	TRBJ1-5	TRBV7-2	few	CASSIGRGQPQHF	TGTGCCAGCAGCATTGGACGGGGTCAGCCCCAGCATTTT
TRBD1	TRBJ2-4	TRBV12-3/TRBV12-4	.	CASSPGTDQLAKNIQYF	TGTGCCAGCAGTCCCGGGACAGATCAACTAGCCAAAAACATTCAGTACTTC
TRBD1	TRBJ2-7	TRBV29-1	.	CSVADRGRGEQYF	TGCAGCGTTGCCGACAGGGGAAGGGGGGAGCAGTACTTC
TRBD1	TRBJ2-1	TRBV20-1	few	CSVSPGQGSGEQFF	TGCAGTGTCAGCCCGGGACAGGGGTCGGGTGAGCAGTTCTTC
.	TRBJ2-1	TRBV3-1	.	CASKEDQYHSYNEQFF	TGTGCCAGCAAAGAAGACCAATATCACTCCTACAATGAGCAGTTCTTC
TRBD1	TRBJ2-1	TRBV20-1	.	CSAIGQDGSWEQFF	TGCAGTGCTATAGGACAGGACGGCTCTTGGGAGCAGTTCTTC
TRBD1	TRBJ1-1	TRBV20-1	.	CSANRPTGVNTEAFF	TGCAGTGCTAATCGACCAACAGGGGTGAACACTGAAGCTTTCTTT
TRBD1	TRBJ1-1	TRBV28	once	CASSSPPRGLDTEAFF	TGTGCCAGCAGTTCCCCCCCTAGGGGGCTGGACACTGAAGCTTTCTTT
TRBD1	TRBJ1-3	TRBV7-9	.	CASSLEQGVSGNTIYF	TGTGCCAGCAGCTTAGAACAGGGGGTTTCTGGAAACACCATATATTTT
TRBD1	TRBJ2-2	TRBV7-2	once	CASSLRTGRSGELFF	TGTGCCAGCAGCTTAAGGACAGGGAGGTCCGGGGAGCTGTTTTTT
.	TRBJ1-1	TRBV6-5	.	CASGSDWRTEAFF	TGTGCCAGCGGTAGTGACTGGCGGACTGAAGCTTTCTTT
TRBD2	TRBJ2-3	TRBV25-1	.	CASSDLGLAGLTDTQYF	TGTGCCAGCAGTGACCTGGGACTAGCGGGGTTAACAGATACGCAGTATTTT
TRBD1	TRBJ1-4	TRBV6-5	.	CASHSGQGRKLFF	TGTGCCAGCCATTCGGGACAGGGTAGAAAACTGTTTTTT
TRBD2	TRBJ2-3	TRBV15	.	CATSRTSGGRADTQYF	TGTGCCACCAGCAGAACTAGCGGGGGCAGGGCAGATACGCAGTATTTT
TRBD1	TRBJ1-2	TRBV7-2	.	CASSLGQGYGHTF	TGTGCCAGCAGCTTAGGACAGGGATATGGCCACACCTTC
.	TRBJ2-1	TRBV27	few	CASSLQQWYNEQFF	TGTGCCAGCAGTTTACAGCAGTGGTACAATGAGCAGTTCTTC
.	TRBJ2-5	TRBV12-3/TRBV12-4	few	CATQAGAGETQYF	TGTGCCACGCAGGCGGGGGCAGGAGAGACCCAGTACTTC
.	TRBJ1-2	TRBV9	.	CASSVMLDYGYTF	TGTGCCAGCAGCGTAATGCTCGACTATGGCTACACCTTC
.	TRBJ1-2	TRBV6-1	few	CASTDGTNYGYTF	TGTGCCAGCACCGATGGGACTAACTATGGCTACACCTTC
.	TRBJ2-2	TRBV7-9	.	CAQQDPPANTGELFF	TGTGCCCAGCAAGATCCCCCCGCGAACACCGGGGAGCTGTTTTTT
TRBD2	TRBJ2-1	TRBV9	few	CASSSSGSGGYNEQFF	TGTGCCAGCAGCTCAAGCGGGAGCGGGGGGTACAATGAGCAGTTCTTC
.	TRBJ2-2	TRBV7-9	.	CAITSGELFF	TGTGCCATCACGTCCGGGGAGCTGTTTTTT